The text below deals with one T cell receptor beta chain. The sample originates from a study of T and B cells in COVID-19 patients. Turning to the study itself: Critical illness requiring mechanical ventilation or extracorporeal membrane oxygenation affected 12 of 20 active-infection patients.

This CDR3 has 13 amino acids. The germline CDR1 and CDR2 sequences are DFQATT and SNEGSKA (reference sequence). V was cut by 1 base and J by 5 bases, with 10 bases left in between. Each TRB amplification used roughly 230-550 ng of genomic DNA from blood. BIOMED2 TRB-A/B primer pools were used in multiplex TRB PCR. MiXCR was run by TCRdb on the multiplex PCR reads, yielding one entry per CDR3 protein. In the table there are around 20,000 distinct CDR3 sequences, 25% to 35% of which are singletons. Sequencing was carried out using blood. The origin of this receptor is a human donor who had recovered from COVID-19. The rearrangement links TRBV20-1 to TRBJ2-3; no clear D gene. Here the CDR3 DNA reads TGCAGTGCTAGAGCACCCTCAGAAGATACGCAGTATTTT. This sequence encodes CSARAPSEDTQYF.